This T cell receptor beta chain stems from a study of T-cell reconstitution after alpha-beta-depleted transplantation in children. The study's findings and limits: After transplant, at about two months, alpha-beta T cells were reportedly derived from several hundred expanded graft clones. Surviving recipient T cells and thymic progenitors accounted for the high day-60 TCRbeta diversity observed in some patients. By one year post-transplant, T-cell counts and diversity largely arose from T cells that were newly produced.

The library targeted TCRbeta and was prepared with unique molecular identifiers. TCRdb analysed the PCR reads with MiXCR anew, one entry per CDR3 protein. The sample consists of 150,000 to 250,000 distinct CDR3 sequences, about 6% of them appearing once. Germline V lookup: CDR1 SQVTM, CDR2 ANQGSEA. The CDR3 covers 11 residues. V lost 4 bases and J 9 bases, leaving 10 bases between the germline ends. This clonotype came up many times. Its antigen is as yet unknown. The TCR sequence derives from a girl under three years old with combined immunodeficiency, due to receive a stem cell transplant. Sequencing used PBMCs, obtained before TCRalphabeta/CD19-depleted stem cell transplant. J is TRBJ2-1 and V is TRBV29-1; no reliable D call. Here the CDR3 DNA reads TGCAGCGTTGGCCGGGTGGCTGAGCAGTTCTTC. It yields the protein CSVGRVAEQFF.